The next 10 T cell receptor beta chains were all read from a single sample in a study of control samples from healthy donors and cancer patients. The table came from immunoSEQ multiplex PCR; TCRdb's copy has only in-frame clones and leaves some out. This sample has 150,000 to 200,000 clones; 90% to 95% occur once, and the top ten carry roughly 0.7%. Sequenced material: blood. These receptors were collected from a woman in her twenties or thirties in good health.

The CDR3 DNA is TGTGCCAGTAGTATAGGGGTAGCGGGAGTGGTCACCGGGGAGCTGTTTTTT. It codes for CASSIGVAGVVTGELFF. The chain combines TRBV19 with TRBJ2-2, with TRBD2 matching 9 bases. After removal of 1 base from V and 4 bases from J, the junction contained 7 bases not matched to a gene. The CDR3 covers 17 residues. Germline CDR1 is LNHDA and CDR2 is SQIVND (reference sequence).

This clone was found a few times. The V and J genes are TRBV6-6 and TRBJ2-7, with D uncertain. The CDR3 is 13 residues long. Germline V lookup: CDR1 MNHNY, CDR2 SVGAGI (reference sequence). V gave up 2 bases and J gave up 7 bases, with 12 bases separating them. The CDR3 region has the DNA TGTGCCAGCAGTTACCACAAAAATGATGAGCAGTACTTC. This sequence encodes CASSYHKNDEQYF.

The rearrangement joins TRBV7-9 to TRBJ1-1; no definite D call. Trimming shortened V by 3 bases and J by 6 bases, and 14 bases separated the two germline ends. This CDR3 is built from 14 residues. Germline CDR1 is SEHNR and CDR2 is FQNEAQ (reference sequence). The CDR3 protein is CASSFPRGNAEAFF. The CDR3 region has the DNA TGTGCCAGCAGCTTTCCGAGAGGAAATGCTGAAGCTTTCTTT.

This chain connects TRBV6-2 or TRBV6-3 to TRBJ2-7; 9 bases fit TRBD1. V trimming: 6 bases; J trimming: 5 bases; junction bases outside the gene matches: 11. This CDR3 has 15 residues. Looked up from germline, CDR1 is MNHEY and CDR2 is SVGEGT. The CDR3 loop reads CASSPSEDRGNEQYF. In DNA, the CDR3 is TGTGCCAGCAGCCCTTCCGAGGACAGGGGCAACGAGCAGTACTTC.

This rearrangement joins TRBV12-3 or TRBV12-4 to TRBJ2-7, with D uncertain. Trimming pared 3 bases from V and 3 bases from J, leaving 9 bases between. CDR3 length: 13 residues. The CDR3 DNA sequence: TGTGCCAGCAGTTTTGTGTTGGGCTACGAGCAGTACTTC. It encodes CASSFVLGYEQYF.

The rearrangement links TRBV6-5 to TRBJ2-1; D possibly corresponds to TRBD1 (5 bases). The CDR3 covers 15 residues. The V end was cut by 6 bases, the J end by 0 bases, with 12 bases between. Per the germline V gene, CDR1 is MNHEY and CDR2 is SVGAGI. CDR3 sequence (DNA): TGTGCCAGCAGATCGACAGTGAGCTCCTACAATGAGCAGTTCTTC. Residues: CASRSTVSSYNEQFF.

The V and J genes are TRBV24-1 and TRBJ2-5; D not resolved. The CDR3 totals 15 residues. Trimming took off 2 bases at V and 6 bases at J, with 15 bases between the two ends. The V gene's germline CDR1 is KGHDR and CDR2 SFDVKD. The CDR3 sequence: CATSDSKGGGKTQYF. The CDR3 bases are TGTGCCACCAGTGATTCCAAGGGCGGTGGGAAGACCCAGTACTTC.

The chain couples TRBV27 to TRBJ1-3; TRBD1 matches at 8 bases. This CDR3 has 15 residues. Germline V gene data show CDR1 as MNHEY and CDR2 as SMNVEV (reference sequence). Germline trimming cut 2 bases from V and 0 bases from J; bases unmatched to any gene: 0. The CDR3 region is CASSLTGGSGNTIYF. As DNA, the CDR3 is TGTGCCAGCAGTTTAACAGGGGGCTCTGGAAACACCATATATTTT.

The V and J genes are TRBV19 and TRBJ2-5, with D possibly being TRBD2 (5 bases). Germline lookup yields CDR1 LNHDA and CDR2 SQIVND (reference sequence). Trimming shortened V by 1 base and J by 5 bases, and 14 bases separated the two germline ends. This CDR3 has 15 amino acids. The CDR3 region is CASSIGPSPRETQYF. DNA for the CDR3: TGTGCCAGTAGTATAGGTCCTAGCCCGAGGGAGACCCAGTACTTC.

V usage is TRBV27 and J usage is TRBJ1-1; 11 nucleotides agree with TRBD1. Germline trimming cut 5 bases from V and 3 bases from J; bases unmatched to any gene: 14. Germline loops: CDR1 MNHEY, CDR2 SMNVEV (reference sequence). The CDR3 is 18 amino acids. The CDR3 DNA is TGTGCCAGCAGTCCCCCAAACCGGGACAGGGGGTTTGACACTGAAGCTTTCTTT. It specifies CASSPPNRDRGFDTEAFF.